The 13 T cell receptor beta chains reported below all come from one sample, sequenced in a study of shared clonotypes between healthy human individuals. Clones were read by immunoSEQ multiplex PCR, and TCRdb kept only the in-frame ones, dropping some. The data hold 740,000 or so clones, with around four fifths observed a single time. The specimen sequenced was memory CD4+ T cells sorted from blood. Subset denoted: CD45RA-negative fraction. Receptors were obtained from a woman in her thirties in good health.

The chain combines TRBV25-1 with TRBJ2-1; D could derive from TRBD1 or TRBD2 (5 bases each). This CDR3 comprises 15 residues. CDR1 is MGHDK, CDR2 SYGVNS, per germline. V was pared by 3 bases and J by 2 bases, with 11 bases between. CDR3 loop: CASSEGDGTYNEQFF. DNA of the CDR3: TGTGCCAGCAGTGAGGGGGACGGGACCTACAATGAGCAGTTCTTC.

This clone came up a few times. This chain links TRBV25-1 with TRBJ2-7; D may be TRBD1 or TRBD2 (6 bases each). CDR3 size: 14 residues. Germline V gene lookup returns CDR1 MGHDK and CDR2 SYGVNS. Trimming removed 2 bases from V and 2 bases from J, with 10 bases in between. CDR3 nucleotide sequence: TGTGCCAGCAGTGAAAAGGGGGGTACCTACGAGCAGTACTTC. It is translated as CASSEKGGTYEQYF.

The J gene is TRBJ2-7, the V gene TRBV5-8, with a tentative D call TRBD2 (5 bases). V was cut by 7 bases and J by 4 bases, with 18 bases left in between. In germline, CDR1 is SGHTS, CDR2 YDEGEE. The CDR3 runs 14 residues. The CDR3 DNA reads TGTGCCAGCGAGATACCCCGTCGGGGATACGAGCAGTACTTC. As protein: CASEIPRRGYEQYF. The full variable domain, completed using reference TRBV5-8 and TRBJ2-7, is EAGVTQSPTHLIKTRGQQATLRCSPISGHTSVYWYQQALGLGLQFLLWYDEGEERNRGNFPPRFSGRQFPNYSSELNVNALELEDSALYLCASEIPRRGYEQYFGPGTRLTVT.

This rearrangement joins TRBV28 to TRBJ2-4; tentative D call: TRBD1 (6 bases). This CDR3 region has 12 residues. The V end lost 8 bases, the J end lost 8 bases, and 13 bases lay between the germline ends. Germline CDR1 and CDR2: MDHEN and SYDVKM. Here the CDR3 reads CASGFRGDIQYF. CDR3 in DNA: TGTGCCAGCGGCTTCAGGGGAGACATTCAGTACTTC.

This sequence joins TRBV28 and TRBJ2-2, with D possibly being TRBD1 (5 bases). The V end was cut by 5 bases, the J end by 6 bases, with 16 bases between. The germline gives CDR1 MDHEN, CDR2 SYDVKM. The CDR3 is 15 residues long. This CDR3 reads CASSTQGGGSGELFF. The CDR3 DNA reads TGTGCCAGCAGTACTCAGGGCGGTGGGTCCGGGGAGCTGTTTTTT.

Notes on this clone: The sample contains more than one DNA sequence encoding this CDR3. V is TRBV2 and J is TRBJ2-7; D is uncertain. CDR3 length: 12 amino acids. CDR1 is SNHLY, CDR2 FYNNEI, per germline. Between the trimmed V and J ends, which lost 2 bases and 3 bases, there was a span of 5 bases. In DNA form, the CDR3 reads TGTGCCAGCAGTGAATCGTTCTACGAGCAGTACTTC. Translation: CASSESFYEQYF. Full variable domain (rest looked up from reference TRBV2 and TRBJ2-7): EPEVTQTPSHQVTQMGQEVILRCVPISNHLYFYWYRQILGQKVEFLVSFYNNEISEKSEIFDDQFSVERPDGSNFTLKIRSTKLEDSAMYFCASSESFYEQYFGPGTRLTVT.

The chain joins TRBV5-8 to TRBJ2-5, with 10 bases fitting TRBD2. The CDR3 loop spans 15 amino acids. Germline V gene data show CDR1 as SGHTS and CDR2 as YDEGEE. V lost 6 bases, J lost 4 bases, and 9 bases stayed unmatched. In DNA, the CDR3 is TGTGCCAGCAACCGGGCTAGCGGGAGATTAGAGACCCAGTACTTC. Residues: CASNRASGRLETQYF.

This clone was detected once. At the DNA level, this CDR3 is encoded by other sequences in the same sample as well. The chain uses TRBV5-1 and TRBJ2-5; unclear D gene. V lost 4 bases to trimming and J lost 1 base, with 5 bases between them. In germline, CDR1 is SGHRS, CDR2 YFSETQ. The CDR3 is 12 residues long. In nucleotides, the CDR3 is TGCGCCAGCAGCCTAACCCAAGAGACCCAGTACTTC. Its protein product is CASSLTQETQYF.

With regard to this clone: Additional DNA sequences in this sample encode the identical CDR3. V gene TRBV28 combines with J gene TRBJ2-1; 7 bases are a match to TRBD1. The CDR3 sequence is 14 residues long. V dropped 4 bases and J dropped 5; count of bases not matched to a gene: 5. Germline V gene sequence: CDR1 MDHEN, CDR2 SYDVKM. This CDR3 is CASSSPQGNNEQFF. The CDR3 DNA reads as TGTGCCAGCAGTTCCCCACAGGGGAACAATGAGCAGTTCTTC.

This clone was detected once. This rearrangement joins TRBV7-9 to TRBJ1-1; no clear D gene. Germline CDR1 is SEHNR and CDR2 is FQNEAQ (reference sequence). Deletions cut 0 bases from V and 0 bases from J, with 14 bases between. The CDR3 sequence is 17 residues long. The CDR3 region has the DNA TGTGCCAGCAGCTTAGCGCTGGCAGGCGGGATGAACACTGAAGCTTTCTTT. Translated, it gives CASSLALAGGMNTEAFF.

This clone was seen just once. The rearrangement joins TRBV28 to TRBJ2-7; TRBD2 agrees at 10 bases. CDR1 is MDHEN and CDR2 is SYDVKM in the germline V gene. The V and J ends lost 9 bases and 2 bases, in that order; junction bases with no gene match: 10. The CDR3 is made up of 15 amino acids. The CDR3 region is CASLSAGGPPYEQYF. The CDR3 DNA follows: TGTGCCAGTCTATCAGCGGGAGGGCCTCCCTACGAGCAGTACTTC.

V and J are TRBV28 and TRBJ2-1; 7 bases fit TRBD1. The junction had 8 bases not matched to a gene; V was cut back by 2 bases and J by 10 bases. The length of the CDR3 is 14 residues. The germline V gene encodes CDR1 MDHEN and CDR2 SYDVKM. The CDR3 is CASSLQHRGEEQFF. CDR3 nucleotides: TGTGCCAGCAGTTTACAACACAGGGGTGAGGAGCAGTTCTTC.

This chain joins TRBV5-1 and TRBJ2-1; 12 bases map to TRBD2. Losses at the gene ends were 5 bases for V and 1 base for J; bases not matched to a gene: 4. CDR1 and CDR2 from the germline V gene are SGHRS and YFSETQ. The CDR3 spans 16 residues. The CDR3, as DNA: TGCGCCAGCAGTGAGGGACTAGCGGGTTCCTACAATGAGCAGTTCTTC. Translation gives CASSEGLAGSYNEQFF. The full variable domain, completed using reference TRBV5-1 and TRBJ2-1, is KAGVTQTPRYLIKTRGQQVTLSCSPISGHRSVSWYQQTPGQGLQFLFEYFSETQRNKGNFPGRFSGRQFSNSRSEMNVSTLELGDSALYLCASSEGLAGSYNEQFFGPGTRLTVL.